The 25 T cell receptor beta chains presented below share a single source sample, sequenced in a study of shared clonotypes between healthy human individuals (TCRdb year 2020). The library was prepared using the immunoSEQ multiplex PCR assay. The table comes from immuneACCESS by way of TCRdb, which keeps in-frame sequences with V and J called. Part of the clones is missing from these tables; in studies checked, under half for an unresolved V gene and the rest for unknown reasons. The sample table shows about 500,000 clones, and approximately 77% are seen once. About 11% of the sample is taken by the ten largest. Material for sequencing was PBMCs. The source is a woman aged 40 to 55 in good health. Some clones in this sample may be carry-over from other donors' samples.

The rearrangement links TRBV9 to TRBJ2-3; no reliable D call. Germline CDR1 and CDR2: SGDLS and YYNGEE. The CDR3 has 13 amino acids. V was shortened by 3 bases and J by 5 bases, with 10 bases between the two germline ends. The CDR3 region has the DNA TGTGCCAGCAGCGCAAAGACTGGAGATACGCAGTATTTT. Encoded protein: CASSAKTGDTQYF.

This clone was counted between two and nine times. The rearrangement uses TRBV28 and TRBJ2-1; 10 bases are a match to TRBD2. Germline V gene sequence: CDR1 MDHEN, CDR2 SYDVKM. Losses at the gene ends were 7 bases for V and 9 bases for J; bases not matched to a gene: 12. This CDR3 region has 15 residues. The CDR3 sequence: CASKASGSSKGEQFF. CDR3 nucleotides: TGTGCCAGCAAAGCTAGCGGGAGTAGTAAAGGTGAGCAGTTCTTC.

The chain's CDR3 is CAISVTSHPTGETQYF. DNA of the CDR3: TGTGCCATCAGTGTGACTAGCCATCCTACGGGAGAGACCCAGTACTTC. The V gene is TRBV10-3, the J gene TRBJ2-5; 7 bases line up with TRBD2. The CDR3 runs 16 residues. Germline assignment: CDR1 ENHRY and CDR2 SYGVKD. The ends lost 4 bases at V and 4 bases at J; junction bases unmatched: 12.

The chain uses TRBV5-1 and TRBJ1-1, with unresolved D. Germline V gene lookup returns CDR1 SGHRS and CDR2 YFSETQ. V lost 1 base and J lost 4, with 17 bases in between. This CDR3 comprises 16 residues. CDR3 nucleotide sequence: TGCGCCAGCAGCTTGTGGGGATTGGGTGGTGGCACTGAAGCTTTCTTT. As protein: CASSLWGLGGGTEAFF.

The chain is built from TRBV4-2 and TRBJ2-7, with D possibly TRBD2 on 5 matching bases. The CDR3 totals 13 residues. V lost 0 bases to trimming and J lost 7 bases, with 10 bases between them. CDR1 and CDR2 (germline): LGHNA, YNFKEQ. CDR3 residues: CASSQDSGKEQYF. In DNA form, the CDR3 reads TGTGCCAGCAGCCAAGATTCGGGGAAGGAGCAGTACTTC.

Note on this clone: A read error is the likely source, as a far larger clone sits one nucleotide away. This specimen includes other DNA sequences encoding the same CDR3. The rearrangement links TRBV30 to TRBJ1-1; no clear D gene. The CDR3 spans 13 residues. Germline CDR1 GTSNPN, CDR2 SVGIG (reference sequence). The CDR3 loop is CAWSVQVNTEAFF. The CDR3 DNA follows: TGTGCCTGGAGTGTACAAGTGAACACCGAAGCTTTCTTT.

This rearrangement joins TRBV5-6 to TRBJ1-1; D may be TRBD1 (5 bases). The V gene lost 4 bases and the J gene lost 0 bases, with 13 bases spanning the gap. Per germline, CDR1 SGHDT and CDR2 YYEEEE. The CDR3 is 15 residues long. This CDR3 is CASSHNGGMNTEAFF. Written as DNA, the CDR3 is TGTGCCAGCAGCCACAATGGGGGGATGAACACTGAAGCTTTCTTT.

Here the CDR3 DNA reads TGTGCCATCAGTGCCAGGGGAAATGAGCAGTTCTTC. Residues: CAISARGNEQFF. The J gene is TRBJ2-1, the V gene TRBV10-3, with D tentatively TRBD1 (6 bases). With 4 bases removed from V and 7 bases from J, the gap between germline ends came to 8 bases. CDR1 and CDR2 from the germline V gene are ENHRY and SYGVKD. The CDR3 length is 12 residues.

The J gene is TRBJ2-2, the V gene TRBV2, with 10 nucleotides matching TRBD1. The J segment lost 8 bases and the V segment lost 7 bases, leaving 7 bases of the junction unmatched. The germline CDR1 and CDR2 sequences are SNHLY and FYNNEI. The CDR3 is 14 amino acids. This chain's CDR3 is CASTGTGEVGELFF. The CDR3 DNA is TGTGCCAGCACCGGGACAGGGGAAGTAGGGGAGCTGTTTTTT.

This clone was counted only a few times. The chain links TRBV4-2 to TRBJ2-2, with a possible D match to TRBD1 (6 bases). The V gene lost 0 bases and the J gene lost 6 bases, with 11 bases spanning the gap. The germline V gene has CDR1 LGHNA and CDR2 YNFKEQ. The CDR3 extends over 15 amino acids. For the CDR3, the DNA is TGTGCCAGCAGCCAAGATCAGTGGGGGCCCGGGGAGCTGTTTTTT. Amino acid sequence: CASSQDQWGPGELFF.

This clone came up a few times. This rearrangement joins TRBV19 to TRBJ2-3; 8 bases are a match to TRBD1. V lost 5 bases and J lost 1; bases outside the gene matches: 5. The CDR3 spans 15 residues. Germline V CDR1 and CDR2: LNHDA, SQIVND (reference sequence). The CDR3 region is CASSSGTGGTDTQYF. CDR3 DNA sequence: TGTGCCAGTAGTTCCGGGACAGGCGGCACAGATACGCAGTATTTT.

Concerning this clone itself: One base separates it from a far larger clone, so it is likely a read error. The V gene is TRBV7-9, the J gene TRBJ1-1, with D hard to call. CDR3 length: 13 residues. Germline CDR1 reads SEHNR; CDR2 reads FQNEAQ (reference sequence). The ends were cut back, 5 bases at V and 1 base at J, with 8 bases in the middle. CDR3 amino acids: CASSLWGNTEAFF. CDR3 nucleotide sequence: TGTGCCAGCAGCCTTTGGGGGAACACTGAAGCTTTCTTT.

The genes are TRBV19 and TRBJ2-7; TRBD2 matches at 9 bases. Germline CDR1 LNHDA, CDR2 SQIVND (reference sequence). This CDR3 spans 16 amino acids. The ends lost 3 bases at V and 0 bases at J; junction bases unmatched: 6. CDR3 in DNA: TGTGCCAGTAGTATCTCAGCGGGAGGAATCTCCTACGAGCAGTACTTC. Translated, it gives CASSISAGGISYEQYF.

Concerning this clone: A far larger clone is off by one base, so a read error is likely. Other nucleotide sequences in the sample specify the same CDR3. The chain recombines TRBV4-3 with TRBJ1-4; no clear D gene. There are 16 residues in the CDR3. Germline V gives CDR1 LGHNA, CDR2 YSLEER. The CDR3 DNA sequence: TGCGCCAGCAGCCAAGATATAATACGGGGAAATGAGAAACTGTTTTTT. Amino acids: CASSQDIIRGNEKLFF.

The V call is TRBV11-2, the J call TRBJ1-4; 8 bases fit TRBD1. J lost 8 bases, V lost 6 bases, and 5 bases had no gene match. Germline V lookup: CDR1 SGHAT, CDR2 FQNNGV. The CDR3 covers 13 residues. DNA for the CDR3: TGTGCCAGCAGACACCGGGACAGGGAAAAACTGTTTTTT. Translated, it gives CASRHRDREKLFF. Combining the CDR3 with reference TRBV11-2 and TRBJ1-4 gives the whole variable domain EAGVAQSPRYKIIEKRQSVAFWCNPISGHATLYWYQQILGQGPKLLIQFQNNGVVDDSQLPKDRFSAERLKGVDSTLKIQPAKLEDSAVYLCASRHRDREKLFFGSGTQLSVL.

The chain is built from TRBV5-1 and TRBJ2-1; no clear D gene. CDR3 size: 11 residues. V was shortened by 0 bases and J by 6 bases, with 1 base between the two germline ends. Germline CDR1 is SGHRS and CDR2 is YFSETQ. The CDR3 DNA follows: TGCGCCAGCAGCTTGGGCAATGAGCAGTTCTTC. Translating gives CASSLGNEQFF.

This chain uses TRBV27 with TRBJ2-1; D is ambiguous. The ends were cut back, 3 bases at V and 8 bases at J, with 11 bases in the middle. The CDR3 spans 13 residues. Germline V gene lookup returns CDR1 MNHEY and CDR2 SMNVEV (reference sequence). The CDR3 DNA is TGTGCCAGCAGTTTTCCGGGCTCCTATGAGCAGTTCTTC. Encoded protein: CASSFPGSYEQFF.

This clone was observed a few times. Mismatch with germline at one junction end may stem from a read error. The chain has TRBV6-1 and TRBJ1-1; TRBD1 matches at 10 bases. The length of the CDR3 is 11 residues. Germline-derived CDR1 and CDR2 are MNHNS and SASEGT. The CDR3 DNA is TGTGCCAGCACCCAGGGGACAGGGGAAACCTTT. Translating it yields CASTQGTGETF.

The genes are TRBV5-1 and TRBJ2-7; 7 nucleotides align to TRBD1. The CDR3 covers 14 residues. The V gene's germline CDR1 is SGHRS and CDR2 YFSETQ. Losses at the gene ends were 0 bases for V and 5 bases for J; bases not matched to a gene: 5. The CDR3 spells CASSLGGTADEQYF. In nucleotides, the CDR3 is TGCGCCAGCAGCTTGGGTGGGACAGCTGACGAGCAGTACTTC.

The J gene is TRBJ1-2, the V gene TRBV5-6; TRBD1 matches 8 bases. The CDR3 consists of 15 residues. Looked up from germline, CDR1 is SGHDT and CDR2 is YYEEEE. Losses at the gene ends were 4 bases for V and 4 bases for J; bases not matched to a gene: 9. The CDR3 here is CASSPHDRGGYGYTF. The DNA of the CDR3 is TGTGCCAGCAGCCCCCATGACAGGGGTGGCTATGGCTACACCTTC.

The chain joins TRBV7-2 to TRBJ2-7, with TRBD1 matching 9 bases. The V gene's germline CDR1 is SGHTA and CDR2 FQGNSA. CDR3 size: 15 residues. V gave up 1 base and J gave up 3 bases; unmatched junction bases: 4. CDR3 DNA sequence: TGTGCCAGCAGCTTAGTTTGGACAGGGGACTACGAGCAGTACTTC. Encoded protein: CASSLVWTGDYEQYF.

J is TRBJ1-4 and V is TRBV30; 7 bases line up with TRBD1. The CDR3 runs 15 residues. The J segment lost 8 bases and the V segment lost 0 bases, leaving 9 bases of the junction unmatched. Germline CDR1 and CDR2: GTSNPN and SVGIG (reference sequence). In nucleotides, the CDR3 is TGTGCCTGGAGTGTACTAGACAGGGAAAACGAAAAACTGTTTTTT. Protein sequence: CAWSVLDRENEKLFF.

The J gene is TRBJ2-1, the V gene TRBV30, with a weak D call TRBD1 (6 bases). V lost 0 bases and J 7 bases, leaving 16 bases between the germline ends. CDR3 size: 15 residues. Germline V CDR1 and CDR2: GTSNPN, SVGIG (reference sequence). CDR3: CAWSVVPGAPNEQFF. CDR3 nucleotides: TGTGCCTGGAGTGTAGTACCAGGGGCGCCGAATGAGCAGTTCTTC.

Note on this clone: A much more abundant neighbour one base away suggests this may be a read error. J is TRBJ2-7 and V is TRBV9, with D possibly being TRBD1 or TRBD2 (5 bases each). Germline-derived CDR1 and CDR2 are SGDLS and YYNGEE. The CDR3 has 15 amino acids. This CDR3 reads CASSPDGGASYGQYF. The CDR3 DNA follows: TGTGCCAGCAGCCCAGATGGGGGAGCGTCCTACGGGCAGTACTTC.

This clone was counted a few times. This chain uses TRBV2 with TRBJ2-7; D not certain. Germline values: CDR1 SNHLY, CDR2 FYNNEI. V lost 3 bases and J 0 bases, leaving 18 bases between the germline ends. CDR3 length: 17 residues. CDR3 coding DNA: TGTGCCAGCAGTGATTCCGGATTATTAGTCGCCTCCTACGAGCAGTACTTC. This gives the protein CASSDSGLLVASYEQYF.